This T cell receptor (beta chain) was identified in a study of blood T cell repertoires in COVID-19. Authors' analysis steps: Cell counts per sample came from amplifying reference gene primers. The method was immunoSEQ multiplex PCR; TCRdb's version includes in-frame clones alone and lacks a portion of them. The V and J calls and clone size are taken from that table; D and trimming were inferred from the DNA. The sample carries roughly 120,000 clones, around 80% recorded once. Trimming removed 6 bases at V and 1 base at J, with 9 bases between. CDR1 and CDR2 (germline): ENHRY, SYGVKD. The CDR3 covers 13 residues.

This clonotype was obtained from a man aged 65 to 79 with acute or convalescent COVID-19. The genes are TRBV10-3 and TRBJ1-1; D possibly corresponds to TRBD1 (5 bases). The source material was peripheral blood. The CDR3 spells CAISVDRNTEAFF. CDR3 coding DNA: TGTGCCATCAGCGTAGACAGGAACACTGAAGCTTTCTTT.